Each of the 25 T cell receptor beta chains below was sequenced from the same sample in a study of post-analysis software for immune sequencing data (dated by TCRdb to about 2015). The method behind the library was PCR. Sequencing was performed on an Illumina HiSeq 2500. Unique molecular identifiers were incorporated into TCR beta cDNA libraries to reduce PCR and sequencing biases. Using fastp at Q25 and MiXCR, TCRdb reprocessed the public reads and kept productive beta chains. Entries are consolidated by CDR3 protein sequence, retaining the most common genes and DNA. Here the sample has some 800,000 distinct CDR3 sequences; 46% occur a single time. Clones ranked in the top ten supply roughly 4.4% of the sample. General conclusions and limits of the study: Patients showed significantly higher frequencies than controls for five TRBV segments, among them TRBV5-6, TRBV5-1 and TRBV20-1.

The antigens for these receptors are not known. The sequencing input was blood. These receptor sequences come from a girl aged 5 to 17 with multiple sclerosis.

In this sample, this clonotype turned up once. In nucleotides, the CDR3 is TGCGCCAGCAGCTTCGGGATCGGGACGGGAGTGTTAACGGACACTGAAGCTTTCTTT. It encodes CASSFGIGTGVLTDTEAFF. The chain couples TRBV5-1 to TRBJ1-1; D might be TRBD1 (5 bases). CDR3 size: 19 residues. Trimming took off 2 bases at V and 3 bases at J, with 26 bases between the two ends. The germline V gene has CDR1 SGHRS and CDR2 YFSETQ.

The V call is TRBV29-1, the J call TRBJ1-1; possible D gene TRBD1, 5 bases. Germline CDR1 reads SQVTM; CDR2 reads ANQGSEA. Deletions cut 7 bases from V and 1 base from J, with 13 bases between. CDR3 size: 13 residues. The CDR3 protein is CSAQVGENTEAFF. The CDR3 nucleotides read TGCAGCGCCCAGGTAGGGGAGAACACTGAAGCTTTCTTT.

The V and J genes are TRBV6-2 or TRBV6-3 and TRBJ1-5; the match to TRBD1 covers 7 bases. V was pared by 6 bases and J by 2 bases, with 19 bases of the junction left unmatched. The CDR3 extends over 19 amino acids. The germline V gene encodes CDR1 MNHEY and CDR2 SVGEGT. This CDR3 reads CASRGIRDSKHPGNQPQHF. The DNA for the CDR3 is TGTGCCAGCAGGGGTATCCGGGACAGCAAACATCCTGGCAATCAGCCCCAGCATTTT.

The chain couples TRBV30 to TRBJ1-2, with D unresolved. V lost 0 bases to trimming and J lost 6 bases, with 8 bases between them. CDR3 size: 12 residues. Per the germline V gene, CDR1 is GTSNPN and CDR2 is SVGIG (reference sequence). The DNA of the CDR3 is TGTGCCTGGAGTGTCTCGACACATGGCTACACCTTC. This translates into CAWSVSTHGYTF.

The chain is built from TRBV29-1 and TRBJ2-7; TRBD2 aligns across 12 bases. V lost 4 bases, J lost 3 bases, and 4 bases stayed unmatched. Germline loops: CDR1 SQVTM, CDR2 ANQGSEA. The CDR3 is 14 amino acids. In nucleotides, the CDR3 is TGCAGCGTTGCCCTGGGACTAGCGGGCTACGAGCAGTACTTC. This translates into CSVALGLAGYEQYF.

This clonotype was counted only a few times. This sequence joins TRBV20-1 and TRBJ2-5, with 7 bases matching TRBD1. V gave up 5 bases and J gave up 2 bases; unmatched junction bases: 5. Looked up from germline, CDR1 is DFQATT and CDR2 is SNEGSKA (reference sequence). The CDR3 covers 13 residues. Here the CDR3 reads CSARDSTQETQYF. Written as DNA, the CDR3 is TGCAGTGCTCGGGACAGCACTCAAGAGACCCAGTACTTC.

The V and J genes are TRBV28 and TRBJ2-3, with unresolved D. Germline lookup yields CDR1 MDHEN and CDR2 SYDVKM. V was shortened by 2 bases and J by 8 bases, with 11 bases between the two germline ends. This CDR3 is built from 13 residues. CDR3 residues: CASSLRFEATQYF. CDR3 DNA sequence: TGTGCCAGCAGTTTACGTTTCGAGGCTACGCAGTATTTT.

The chain is built from TRBV28 and TRBJ1-2; D is ambiguous. Germline values: CDR1 MDHEN, CDR2 SYDVKM. This CDR3 spans 12 amino acids. V was shortened by 6 bases and J by 8 bases, with 13 bases between the two germline ends. The CDR3 reads CASRSGEWGYTF. As DNA, the CDR3 is TGTGCCAGCAGGTCGGGAGAGTGGGGCTACACCTTC.

The genes are TRBV12-3 or TRBV12-4 and TRBJ2-4; 12 positions agree with TRBD2. Trimming cost V 6 bases and J 6 bases; bases outside gene matches: 9. The CDR3 is 16 residues long. CDR3 coding DNA: TGTGCCAGCAGCTGGACTAGCGGGACGCCTAGAAACATTCAGTACTTC. It is translated as CASSWTSGTPRNIQYF.

This clonotype showed up many times. The V call is TRBV7-3, the J call TRBJ2-3, with 9 bases aligning to TRBD2. The J segment lost 4 bases and the V segment lost 0 bases, leaving 2 bases of the junction unmatched. There are 15 residues in the CDR3. Germline CDR1 reads SGHTA; CDR2 reads FQGTGA. For the CDR3, the DNA is TGTGCCAGCAGCTTAACTGCGGGAGGGGCAGATACGCAGTATTTT. Translated, it gives CASSLTAGGADTQYF. Drawing the rest from reference TRBV7-3 and TRBJ2-3, the complete variable domain is GAGVSQTPSNKVTEKGKYVELRCDPISGHTALYWYRQSLGQGPEFLIYFQGTGAADDSGLPNDRFFAVRPEGSVSTLKIQRTERGDSAVYLCASSLTAGGADTQYFGPGTRLTVL.

This clonotype was picked up a small number of times. The CDR3 spells CASSYSTGGSYGYTF. The CDR3, as DNA: TGTGCCAGCAGTTACTCGACAGGGGGCAGCTATGGCTACACCTTC. The chain uses TRBV6-5 and TRBJ1-2; 10 bases line up with TRBD1. V gave up 0 bases and J gave up 4 bases; unmatched junction bases: 2. Germline values: CDR1 MNHEY, CDR2 SVGAGI. The CDR3 runs 15 residues.

This chain joins TRBV29-1 and TRBJ2-5; the D is unclear. V was shortened by 4 bases and J by 2 bases, with 8 bases between the two germline ends. Germline V CDR1 and CDR2: SQVTM, ANQGSEA. The CDR3 loop spans 12 amino acids. CDR3 region: CSVGRLQETQYF. For the CDR3, the DNA is TGCAGCGTTGGTCGCCTGCAAGAGACCCAGTACTTC.

The rearrangement joins TRBV7-9 to TRBJ2-7; D unresolved. V shed 8 bases and J shed 2 bases, with 19 bases lying between them. Germline CDR1 and CDR2: SEHNR and FQNEAQ (reference sequence). CDR3 length: 15 residues. CDR3 loop: CASENSVLNPYEQYF. The CDR3 DNA sequence: TGTGCCAGCGAAAATTCCGTACTAAATCCCTACGAGCAGTACTTC.

In nucleotides, the CDR3 is TGCAGTGCTAGAGATCCGGCAGGGGGCGGGGGAGAGACCCAGTACTTC. Its translation: CSARDPAGGGGETQYF. The chain links TRBV20-1 to TRBJ2-5; D perhaps matches TRBD1 (8 bases). Germline-derived CDR1 and CDR2 are DFQATT and SNEGSKA (reference sequence). V lost 0 bases to trimming and J lost 4 bases, with 18 bases between them. The CDR3 totals 16 residues.

V and J are TRBV4-3 and TRBJ2-3; 10 nucleotides match TRBD2. The germline gives CDR1 LGHNA, CDR2 YSLEER. This CDR3 has 15 amino acids. After removal of 3 bases from V and 3 bases from J, the junction contained 3 bases not matched to a gene. The CDR3 bases are TGCGCCAGCAGCCATTCTAGCGGGAGTACAGATACGCAGTATTTT. As protein: CASSHSSGSTDTQYF.

This clonotype has more than one count but fewer than ten. The J gene is TRBJ2-7, the V gene TRBV7-2; 8 bases are a match to TRBD2. The V segment lost 4 bases and the J segment 0 bases; nucleotides outside the gene matches: 5. Germline CDR1 reads SGHTA; CDR2 reads FQGNSA. The CDR3 runs 15 residues. CDR3 DNA sequence: TGTGCCAGCAGCTGGGATAGCGGGAACTCCTACGAGCAGTACTTC. It encodes CASSWDSGNSYEQYF.

The genes are TRBV7-9 and TRBJ2-5; D is possibly TRBD1 or TRBD2 (5 bases each). The length of the CDR3 is 14 residues. V was cut by 5 bases and J by 2 bases, with 12 bases left in between. The V gene's germline CDR1 is SEHNR and CDR2 FQNEAQ (reference sequence). CDR3 sequence: CASSPQWGQETQYF. The CDR3 nucleotides are TGTGCCAGCAGCCCCCAATGGGGGCAAGAGACCCAGTACTTC.

This clonotype was picked up a small number of times. The gene calls are TRBV9 and TRBJ1-2, with no clear D. The CDR3 spans 14 residues. CDR1 is SGDLS, CDR2 YYNGEE, per germline. The germline V and J ends were trimmed by 0 bases and 3 bases, with 9 bases remaining between them. The CDR3 DNA follows: TGTGCCAGCAGCGTAGGGGTGAGTCACTATGGCTACACCTTC. This gives the protein CASSVGVSHYGYTF. Together with reference TRBV9 and TRBJ1-2, the CDR3 gives the full variable domain: DSGVTQTPKHLITATGQRVTLRCSPRSGDLSVYWYQQSLDQGLQFLIQYYNGEERAKGNILERFSAQQFPDLHSELNLSSLELGDSALYFCASSVGVSHYGYTFGSGTRLTVV.

This clonotype was seen a few times. The chain carries TRBV29-1 and TRBJ2-3; tentatively, D is TRBD2 (6 bases). CDR1 is SQVTM and CDR2 is ANQGSEA in the germline V gene. The CDR3 consists of 18 residues. The V end lost 2 bases, the J end lost 1 base, and 22 bases lay between the germline ends. The CDR3 loop is CSVESRVLLARGTDTQYF. CDR3 coding DNA: TGCAGCGTTGAATCTCGGGTCCTACTAGCAAGGGGCACAGATACGCAGTATTTT.

This clonotype was detected only a few times. This chain uses TRBV7-9 with TRBJ2-7; D remains ambiguous. Germline V CDR1 and CDR2: SEHNR, FQNEAQ (reference sequence). This CDR3 has 14 residues. V gave up 3 bases and J gave up 4 bases, with 13 bases separating them. The CDR3, as DNA: TGTGCCAGCAGCTTCCGTGAAGTTTCTTACGAGCAGTACTTC. This translates into CASSFREVSYEQYF.

This clonotype was seen a few times. This sequence joins TRBV7-9 and TRBJ1-2; TRBD1 matches 7 bases. Trimming cost V 3 bases and J 4 bases; bases outside gene matches: 5. The CDR3 consists of 14 residues. CDR1 SEHNR and CDR2 FQNEAQ come from the germline V gene (reference sequence). The CDR3 spells CASSLMTGSYGYTF. In nucleotides, the CDR3 is TGTGCCAGCAGCTTGATGACAGGGAGCTATGGCTACACCTTC.

The V and J genes are TRBV7-2 and TRBJ2-1; D may be TRBD1 or TRBD2 (5 bases each). Germline CDR1 and CDR2: SGHTA and FQGNSA. The V and J ends lost 0 bases and 5 bases respectively, with 11 bases between them. This CDR3 spans 15 amino acids. The CDR3 DNA is TGTGCCAGCAGCTTAGCGTCTAGCAGGGACAATGAGCAGTTCTTC. It encodes CASSLASSRDNEQFF.

This clonotype has more than one count but fewer than ten. CDR3 bases: TGTGCCAGCAGTTCCTGGACAGGGGACGCTTTCTTT. Residues: CASSSWTGDAFF. The rearrangement links TRBV28 to TRBJ1-1; 9 bases map to TRBD1. The CDR3 extends over 12 amino acids. CDR1 and CDR2 (germline): MDHEN, SYDVKM. V was pared by 4 bases and J by 11 bases, with 5 bases of the junction left unmatched.

The gene calls are TRBV28 and TRBJ2-1, with D uncertain. Trimming removed 10 bases from V and 3 bases from J, with 13 bases in between. The CDR3 sequence is 13 residues long. The germline V gene has CDR1 MDHEN and CDR2 SYDVKM. The CDR3, as DNA: TGTGCCACCGAGTTGGCACTCTACAATGAGCAGTTCTTC. This translates into CATELALYNEQFF.

A single count supports this clonotype. Its ends do not fully match the called genes, so a read error is possible. J is TRBJ2-7 and V is TRBV6-5; D uncertain. Germline CDR1 reads MNHEY; CDR2 reads SVGAGI. The CDR3 has 12 residues. The CDR3 nucleotides read TGTGCCAGCAGTCCCGGTTCCTACGTGCAGTACTTC. This translates into CASSPGSYVQYF.